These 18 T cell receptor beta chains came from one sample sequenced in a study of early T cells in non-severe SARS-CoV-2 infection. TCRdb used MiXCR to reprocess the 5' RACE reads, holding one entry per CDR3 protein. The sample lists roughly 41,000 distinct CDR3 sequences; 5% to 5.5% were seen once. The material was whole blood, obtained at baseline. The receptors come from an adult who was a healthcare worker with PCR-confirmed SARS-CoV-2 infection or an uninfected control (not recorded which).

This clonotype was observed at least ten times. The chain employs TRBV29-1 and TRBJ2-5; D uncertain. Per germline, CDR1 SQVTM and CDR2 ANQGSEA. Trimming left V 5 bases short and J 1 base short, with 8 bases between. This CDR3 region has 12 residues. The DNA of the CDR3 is TGCAGCGTTCGTGGGCCCCAAGAGACCCAGTACTTC. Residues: CSVRGPQETQYF.

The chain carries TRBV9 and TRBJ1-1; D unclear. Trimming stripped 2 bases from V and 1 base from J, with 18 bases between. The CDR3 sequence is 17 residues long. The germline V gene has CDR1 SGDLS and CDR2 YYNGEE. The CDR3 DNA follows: TGTGCCAGCAGCGTGTACGGGGTCTCGTCCCAGAACACTGAAGCTTTCTTT. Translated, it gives CASSVYGVSSQNTEAFF.

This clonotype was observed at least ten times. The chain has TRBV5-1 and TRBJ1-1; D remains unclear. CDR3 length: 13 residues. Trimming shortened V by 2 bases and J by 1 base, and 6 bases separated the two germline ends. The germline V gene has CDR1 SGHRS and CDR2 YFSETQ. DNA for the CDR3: TGCGCCAGCAGCTTCAGCCCGAACACTGAAGCTTTCTTT. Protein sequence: CASSFSPNTEAFF.

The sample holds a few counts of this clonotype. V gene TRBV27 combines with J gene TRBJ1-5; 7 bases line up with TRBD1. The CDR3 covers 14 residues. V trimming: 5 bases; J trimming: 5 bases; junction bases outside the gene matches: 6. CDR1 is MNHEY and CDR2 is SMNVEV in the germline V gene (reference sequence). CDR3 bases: TGTGCCAGCAGTCGGGGGGACAGCCATCAGCCCCAGCATTTT. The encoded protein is CASSRGDSHQPQHF.

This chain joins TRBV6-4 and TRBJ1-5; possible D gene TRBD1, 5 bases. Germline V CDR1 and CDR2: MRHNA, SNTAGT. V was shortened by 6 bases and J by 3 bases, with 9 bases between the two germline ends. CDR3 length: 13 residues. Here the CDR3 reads CASSVQVNQPQHF. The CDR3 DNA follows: TGTGCCAGCAGCGTACAGGTCAATCAGCCCCAGCATTTT.

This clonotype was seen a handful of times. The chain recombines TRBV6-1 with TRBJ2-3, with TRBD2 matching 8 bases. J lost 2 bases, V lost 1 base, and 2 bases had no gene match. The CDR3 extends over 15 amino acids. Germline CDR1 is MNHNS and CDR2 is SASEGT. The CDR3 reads CASSEGTSFTDTQYF. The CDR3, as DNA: TGTGCCAGCAGTGAAGGGACTAGCTTCACAGATACGCAGTATTTT.

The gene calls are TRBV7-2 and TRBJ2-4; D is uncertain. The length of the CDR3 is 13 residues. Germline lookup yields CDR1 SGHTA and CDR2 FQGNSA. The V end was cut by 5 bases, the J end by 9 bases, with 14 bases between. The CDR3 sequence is CASSSPGPTIQYF. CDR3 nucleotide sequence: TGTGCCAGCAGCAGCCCCGGGCCCACCATTCAGTACTTC.

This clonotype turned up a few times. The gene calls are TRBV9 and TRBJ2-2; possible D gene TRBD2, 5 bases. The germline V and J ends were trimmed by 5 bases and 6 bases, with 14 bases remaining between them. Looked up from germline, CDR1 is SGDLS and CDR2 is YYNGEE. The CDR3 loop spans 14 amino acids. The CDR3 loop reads CASSPLASAGELFF. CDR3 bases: TGTGCCAGCAGTCCTCTAGCATCGGCCGGGGAGCTGTTTTTT.

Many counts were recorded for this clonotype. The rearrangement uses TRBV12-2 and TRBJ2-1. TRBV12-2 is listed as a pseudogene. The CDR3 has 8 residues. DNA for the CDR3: TGTGCAACCCCGGAGCAGTTCTTC. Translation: CATPEQFF.

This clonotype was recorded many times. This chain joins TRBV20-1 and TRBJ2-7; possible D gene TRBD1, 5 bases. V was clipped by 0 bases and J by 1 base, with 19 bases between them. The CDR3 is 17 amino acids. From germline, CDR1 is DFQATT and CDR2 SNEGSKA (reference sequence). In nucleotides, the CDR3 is TGCAGTGCTAGAGATCAGGGTAGCCCCCGTTATTCCTACGAGCAGTACTTC. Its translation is CSARDQGSPRYSYEQYF.

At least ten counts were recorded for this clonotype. CDR3 coding DNA: TGTGCCAGCAGCCAAGATCTGACGACTAGCGACGGGGACACAGATACGCAGTATTTT. Protein product: CASSQDLTTSDGDTDTQYF. V usage is TRBV14 and J usage is TRBJ2-3; TRBD2 matches 8 bases. Germline assignment: CDR1 SGHDN and CDR2 FVKESK. With 0 bases clipped from V and 2 bases from J, the junction kept 13 bases outside the gene matches. CDR3 length equals 19 residues. Drawing the rest from reference TRBV14 and TRBJ2-3, the complete variable domain is EAGVTQFPSHSVIEKGQTVTLRCDPISGHDNLYWYRRVMGKEIKFLLHFVKESKQDESGMPNNRFLAERTGGTYSTLKVQPAELEDSGVYFCASSQDLTTSDGDTDTQYFGPGTRLTVL.

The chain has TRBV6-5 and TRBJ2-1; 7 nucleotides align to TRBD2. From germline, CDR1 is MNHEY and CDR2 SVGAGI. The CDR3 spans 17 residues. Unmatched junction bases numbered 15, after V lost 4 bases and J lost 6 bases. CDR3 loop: CASSSERRLALSNEQFF. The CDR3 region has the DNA TGTGCCAGCAGTTCCGAACGACGACTAGCTCTATCCAATGAGCAGTTCTTC.

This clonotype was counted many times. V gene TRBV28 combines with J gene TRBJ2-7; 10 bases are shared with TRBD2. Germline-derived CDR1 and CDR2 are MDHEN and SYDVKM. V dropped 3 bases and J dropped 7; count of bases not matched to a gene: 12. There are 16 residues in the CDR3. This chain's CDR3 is CASSLWTSGAGGEQYF. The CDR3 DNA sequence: TGTGCCAGCAGTTTGTGGACTAGCGGAGCTGGGGGGGAGCAGTACTTC.

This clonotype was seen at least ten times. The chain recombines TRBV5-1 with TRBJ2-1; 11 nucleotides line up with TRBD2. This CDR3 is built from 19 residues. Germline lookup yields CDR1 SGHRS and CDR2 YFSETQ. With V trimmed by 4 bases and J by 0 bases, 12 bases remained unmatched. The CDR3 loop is CASSARAVGLAASYNEQFF. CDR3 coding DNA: TGCGCCAGCAGCGCTCGGGCCGTGGGACTAGCGGCCTCCTACAATGAGCAGTTCTTC.

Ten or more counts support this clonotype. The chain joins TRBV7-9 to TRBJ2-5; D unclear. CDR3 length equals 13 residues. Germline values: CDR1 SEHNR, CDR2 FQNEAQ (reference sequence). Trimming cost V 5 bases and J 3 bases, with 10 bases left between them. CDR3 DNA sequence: TGTGCCAGCAGCCGAGACGGTAAAGAGACCCAGTACTTC. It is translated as CASSRDGKETQYF.

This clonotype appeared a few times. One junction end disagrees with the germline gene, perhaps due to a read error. The CDR3 is CTSSPRTDPYEQYF. The CDR3 DNA reads as TGTACCAGCAGTCCTAGGACAGATCCCTACGAGCAGTACTTC. The V gene is TRBV28, the J gene TRBJ2-7; D perhaps matches TRBD1 (6 bases). This CDR3 is 14 amino acids long. In germline, CDR1 is MDHEN, CDR2 SYDVKM.

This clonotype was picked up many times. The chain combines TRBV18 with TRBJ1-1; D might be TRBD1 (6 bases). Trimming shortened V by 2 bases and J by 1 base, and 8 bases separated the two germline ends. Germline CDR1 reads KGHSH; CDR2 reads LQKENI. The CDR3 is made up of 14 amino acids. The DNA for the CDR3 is TGTGCCAGCTCACCAAACAGGGCGAACACTGAAGCTTTCTTT. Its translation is CASSPNRANTEAFF.

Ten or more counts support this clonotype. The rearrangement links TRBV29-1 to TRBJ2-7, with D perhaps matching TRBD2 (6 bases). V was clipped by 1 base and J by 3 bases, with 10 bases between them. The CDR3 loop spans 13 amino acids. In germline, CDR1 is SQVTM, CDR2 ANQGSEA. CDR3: CSVEVGGNYEQYF. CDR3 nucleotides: TGCAGCGTTGAAGTGGGCGGGAACTACGAGCAGTACTTC.